This TCR beta chain was obtained from a study of blood T cell repertoires in COVID-19. Overall study context: Acute and convalescent COVID-19 samples came from the United States, Italy and Spain. PBMCs, B-cell-depleted T cells, or T cells provided the cDNA or gDNA that made up the material.

Profiled with immunoSEQ multiplex PCR; TCRdb holds only in-frame clones, not every one. The profile shows 150,000 to 180,000 clones, about 88% of them singletons. The V gene lost 6 bases and the J gene lost 4 bases, with 15 bases spanning the gap. This CDR3 is built from 14 residues. Germline CDR1 reads SEHNR; CDR2 reads FQNEAQ (reference sequence). The chain combines TRBV7-9 with TRBJ2-5, with D possibly TRBD2 on 5 matching bases. Sequenced: peripheral blood. The receptor was derived from a woman aged 55-69 years with COVID-19, enrolled during active disease. CDR3 in amino acids: CASRPPGRGETQYF. The DNA of the CDR3 is TGTGCCAGCAGACCTCCCGGACGGGGAGAGACCCAGTACTTC.